This is a list of T cell receptor beta chains from one sample in a study of blood T cell repertoires in COVID-19. Data came from immunoSEQ multiplex PCR; TCRdb stores just in-frame clones and leaves some out. Of around 380,000 clones in the sample, about four fifths were seen once. The sample comprised peripheral blood. The receptors were sampled from a human donor with acute or convalescent COVID-19. The donor label of this sample is uncertain. The CDR3 runs from the conserved cysteine through the conserved F or W. A D gene is named only where the DNA matches it firmly. Clone size is given for some rows only: seen once, a few or many times, or a class if the clone is expanded.

>TRBD2|TRBJ2-7|few|TRBV27
CASSVPSGSPREQYF
TGTGCCAGCAGTGTCCCTAGCGGGAGCCCCCGCGAGCAGTACTTC
>.|TRBJ2-7|.|TRBV5-1
CASSAAAGGDEQYF
TGCGCCAGCAGCGCCGCTGCGGGCGGGGACGAGCAGTACTTC
>.|TRBJ1-1|.|TRBV4-2
CASSQELRTEAFF
TGTGCCAGCAGCCAAGAGTTGAGAACTGAAGCTTTCTTT
>.|TRBJ2-3|.|TRBV5-1
CASRRQGTDTQYF
TGCGCCAGCAGGCGACAGGGCACAGATACGCAGTATTTT
>.|TRBJ2-1|.|TRBV19
CASKATYNEQFF
TGTGCCAGTAAAGCGACCTACAATGAGCAGTTCTTC
>TRBD1|TRBJ2-7|.|TRBV5-4
CASSSGTGGSEQYF
TGTGCCAGCAGCTCCGGGACAGGGGGTTCCGAGCAGTACTTC
>TRBD1|TRBJ2-3|.|TRBV2
CASRGQGVTTDTQYF
TGTGCCAGCAGGGGACAGGGTGTCACCACAGATACGCAGTATTTT
>.|TRBJ1-1|.|TRBV4-1
CASSHRSVAFF
TGCGCCAGCAGCCACAGAAGCGTAGCTTTCTTT
>.|TRBJ1-1|.|TRBV18
CASSPAMLNTEAFF
TGTGCCAGCTCACCTGCTATGTTGAACACTGAAGCTTTCTTT
>.|TRBJ2-1|once|TRBV10-2
CASSVNGNYNEQFF
TGCGCCAGCAGTGTCAACGGGAATTACAATGAGCAGTTCTTC
>TRBD2|TRBJ2-7|.|TRBV20-1
CSAERDYEQYF
TGCAGTGCTGAGCGGGACTACGAGCAGTACTTC
>.|TRBJ1-1|.|TRBV11-2
CASTRTVRGEAFF
TGTGCCAGCACCCGGACAGTGAGGGGTGAAGCTTTCTTT
>.|TRBJ1-5|.|TRBV15
CATSVVSNQPQHF
TGTGCCACCTCGGTAGTGAGCAATCAGCCCCAGCATTTT
>TRBD2|TRBJ2-7|.|TRBV11-2
CASSPWLGGEQYF
TGTGCCAGCAGCCCTTGGTTGGGGGGGGAGCAGTACTTC
>.|TRBJ1-1|.|TRBV30
CAWNYDRNTEAFF
TGTGCCTGGAACTACGACAGGAACACTGAAGCTTTCTTT
>TRBD2|TRBJ2-7|.|TRBV28
CASKRGGVYEQYF
TGTGCCAGCAAGCGGGGGGGCGTCTACGAGCAGTACTTC
>.|TRBJ2-7|.|TRBV5-1
CASSLLGDLTEQYF
TGCGCCAGCAGCTTGTTGGGCGATCTTACCGAGCAGTACTTC
>.|TRBJ1-2|.|TRBV5-1
CASSSPGTTYGYTF
TGCGCCAGCAGCTCACCCGGGACAACCTATGGCTACACCTTC
>TRBD1|TRBJ1-5|.|TRBV28
CASSPDRAAWGQPQHF
TGTGCCAGCAGTCCGGACAGGGCTGCGTGGGGTCAGCCCCAGCATTTT
>.|TRBJ2-1|.|TRBV9
CASSANRAIYNEQFF
TGTGCCAGCAGCGCCAACAGGGCCATCTACAATGAGCAGTTCTTC
>.|TRBJ1-4|.|TRBV28
CASNSQLAGATNEKLFF
TGTGCCAGCAACAGTCAGTTGGCGGGTGCAACTAATGAAAAACTGTTTTTT
>.|TRBJ2-1|.|TRBV27
CASSLWAGSGLYNEQFF
TGTGCCAGCAGTTTATGGGCGGGTTCGGGGTTATACAATGAGCAGTTCTTC
>.|TRBJ1-4|.|TRBV6-6
CASRLGKEKLFF
TGTGCCAGCAGACTCGGTAAAGAAAAACTGTTTTTT
>TRBD1|TRBJ1-1|.|TRBV6-1
CASSDHDRGRYKAFF
TGTGCCAGCAGTGATCACGACAGGGGGCGATATAAAGCTTTCTTT
>TRBD1|TRBJ2-2|.|TRBV28
CANAPGGSVGELFF
TGTGCCAACGCCCCAGGGGGTTCTGTCGGGGAGCTGTTTTTT
>TRBD1|TRBJ1-6|.|TRBV6-4
CASSDSARGQASPLHF
TGTGCCAGCAGTGACTCAGCCAGGGGGCAGGCGTCACCCCTCCACTTT
>.|TRBJ1-5|.|TRBV28
CASSYGRQYSNQPQHF
TGTGCCAGCAGTTATGGTCGACAGTATAGCAATCAGCCCCAGCATTTT
>.|TRBJ2-1|once|TRBV6-5
CASSYSGTFVYDEQFF
TGTGCCAGCAGTTACTCCGGGACTTTCGTGTACGATGAGCAGTTCTTC
>.|TRBJ2-5|.|TRBV19
CASGRGGQETQYF
TGTGCCAGTGGTAGGGGAGGTCAAGAGACCCAGTACTTC
>.|TRBJ1-2|.|TRBV18
CASSLGQNGYTF
TGTGCCAGCTCACTCGGACAGAATGGCTACACCTTC
>TRBD1|TRBJ1-5|.|TRBV6-1
CASSEEETGASNQPQHF
TGTGCCAGCAGTGAAGAGGAGACAGGGGCTAGCAATCAGCCCCAGCATTTT
>.|TRBJ1-1|.|TRBV29-1
CSAKLGRPNTEAFF
TGCAGCGCAAAACTGGGCAGACCCAACACTGAAGCTTTCTTT
>.|TRBJ1-2|.|TRBV6-5
CASSYWSAGGYTF
TGTGCCAGCAGTTACTGGTCGGCGGGTGGCTACACCTTC
>TRBD1|TRBJ2-4|.|TRBV5-4
CASSPSRDRGYIQYF
TGTGCCAGCAGCCCCTCCCGCGACAGGGGATACATTCAGTACTTC
>TRBD2|TRBJ2-2|.|TRBV10-3
CAISGAGDTGELFF
TGTGCCATCAGCGGGGCGGGAGATACCGGGGAGCTGTTTTTT
>TRBD1|TRBJ1-2|few|TRBV27
CASRGQGVKNYGYTF
TGTGCCAGCCGCGGACAGGGGGTAAAGAACTATGGCTACACCTTC
>TRBD2|TRBJ2-3|once|TRBV7-6
CASSPLAGGPTDTQYF
TGTGCCAGCAGCCCCCTAGCGGGAGGGCCGACAGATACGCAGTATTTT
>.|TRBJ2-1|.|TRBV24-1
CATSVGGTAYNEQFF
TGTGCCACCAGTGTTGGAGGGACCGCTTACAATGAGCAGTTCTTC
>TRBD1|TRBJ1-1|.|TRBV28
CASSLFGGGQEAFF
TGTGCCAGCAGTTTATTTGGTGGGGGACAGGAAGCTTTCTTT
>TRBD2|TRBJ2-1|once|TRBV5-1
CASSSGLAYSYNEQFF
TGCGCCAGCAGCTCGGGACTAGCCTACTCCTACAATGAGCAGTTCTTC
>TRBD1|TRBJ1-2|.|TRBV6-5
CASYRQGNYGYTF
TGTGCCAGTTACCGACAGGGAAACTATGGCTACACCTTC
>TRBD1|TRBJ2-7|.|TRBV7-8
CASSLAAGTGSSYEQYF
TGTGCCAGCAGCTTGGCAGCCGGGACAGGGAGCTCCTACGAGCAGTACTTC
>TRBD2|TRBJ2-7|.|TRBV10-2
CASSLWSGGHSYEQYF
TGCGCCAGCAGTTTGTGGAGCGGGGGCCACTCCTACGAGCAGTACTTC
>TRBD1|TRBJ2-7|.|TRBV6-1
CASSDWTGSYEQYF
TGTGCCAGCAGTGATTGGACAGGGAGCTACGAGCAGTACTTC
>TRBD1|TRBJ1-2|.|TRBV28
CASSFQGAEGYTF
TGTGCCAGCAGTTTTCAGGGGGCGGAGGGCTACACCTTC
>.|TRBJ1-2|.|TRBV5-1
CASTFGGIAGYTF
TGCGCCAGCACCTTCGGGGGGATAGCTGGCTACACCTTC
>TRBD2|TRBJ2-3|few|TRBV4-1
CASSFNPLAGGSNTQYF
TGCGCCAGCAGCTTCAACCCTCTAGCGGGAGGATCGAATACGCAGTATTTT
>.|TRBJ2-3|.|TRBV19
CASRSTSTDTQYF
TGTGCCAGTCGGAGTACTAGCACAGATACGCAGTATTTT
>TRBD1|TRBJ1-1|once|TRBV5-1
CASSSQGAGDTEAFF
TGCGCCAGCAGCTCCCAGGGGGCTGGGGACACTGAAGCTTTCTTT
>TRBD1|TRBJ1-2|.|TRBV9
CASSEAPDRGRHGYTF
TGTGCCAGCAGCGAGGCCCCGGACAGGGGGAGACATGGCTACACCTTC
>TRBD1|TRBJ1-4|.|TRBV19
CASSAHSGIRGQEKLFF
TGTGCCAGTAGTGCCCACTCCGGGATACGGGGACAGGAAAAACTGTTTTTT
>.|TRBJ2-7|.|TRBV7-8
CASSYRFFEQYF
TGTGCCAGCAGCTACAGGTTTTTCGAGCAGTACTTC
>TRBD1|TRBJ2-2|few|TRBV6-5
CASYRGLTGELFF
TGTGCCAGCTACAGGGGTCTCACCGGGGAGCTGTTTTTT
>.|TRBJ1-6|.|TRBV2
CASRYRKDSPLHF
TGTGCCAGCAGATACAGGAAGGATTCACCCCTCCACTTT
>.|TRBJ2-1|few|TRBV5-5
CASSASSTRSYNEQFF
TGTGCCAGCAGCGCCTCCTCCACTCGCTCCTACAATGAGCAGTTCTTC
>.|TRBJ2-1|.|TRBV3-1/TRBV3-2
CASSLTPSAGEQFF
TGTGCCAGCAGCCTAACCCCCTCGGCCGGGGAGCAGTTCTTC
>TRBD2|TRBJ2-2|once|TRBV5-5
CASSSTGGLNTGELFF
TGTGCCAGCAGCAGCACGGGGGGATTGAACACCGGGGAGCTGTTTTTT
>.|TRBJ1-4|.|TRBV7-9
CASRPGFRGNEKLFF
TGTGCCAGCAGACCAGGCTTTCGTGGTAATGAAAAACTGTTTTTT
>.|TRBJ2-7|.|TRBV6-1
CASSDSGVGPYEQYF
TGTGCCAGCAGTGATTCAGGGGTGGGGCCCTACGAGCAGTACTTC